Following are 8 T cell receptor beta chains from one sample sequenced in a study of T cell responses to AZD1222 COVID-19 vaccine. Sequenced by immunoSEQ multiplex PCR; TCRdb stores in-frame clones only, minus some. The table has 90,000 to 150,000 clones, around 89% seen once. This specimen was peripheral blood, taken 28 days after the second AZD1222 dose. These receptors originate from an adult who received the AZD1222 COVID-19 vaccine.

The chain joins TRBV6-5 to TRBJ2-1; maybe TRBD2 (6 bases). This CDR3 contains 14 residues. V shed 2 bases and J shed 4 bases, with 9 bases lying between them. Germline lookup yields CDR1 MNHEY and CDR2 SVGAGI. Here the CDR3 DNA reads TGTGCCAGCAGTTACCGGGAGTGGTACAATGAGCAGTTCTTC. It translates to CASSYREWYNEQFF.

The J gene is TRBJ2-6, the V gene TRBV30, with D perhaps given as TRBD1 or TRBD2 (6 bases each). Germline V gives CDR1 GTSNPN, CDR2 SVGIG (reference sequence). This CDR3 comprises 18 residues. V was cut by 4 bases and J by 2 bases, with 21 bases left in between. CDR3: CAWNGDTWGAAGANVLTF. CDR3 sequence (DNA): TGTGCCTGGAACGGGGACACCTGGGGGGCAGCTGGGGCCAACGTCCTGACTTTC.

The chain joins TRBV7-9 to TRBJ2-3, with a tentative D call TRBD2 (5 bases). V lost 5 bases and J lost 5, with 20 bases in between. The CDR3 has 16 residues. CDR1 and CDR2 (germline): SEHNR, FQNEAQ (reference sequence). CDR3: CASSLSVRGGRDTQYF. The CDR3 bases are TGTGCCAGCAGCCTCTCAGTACGGGGTGGCCGAGATACGCAGTATTTT.

The rearrangement links TRBV7-9 to TRBJ1-2; D gene uncertain. Germline lookup yields CDR1 SEHNR and CDR2 FQNEAQ (reference sequence). V was trimmed by 2 bases and J by 1 base, leaving 8 bases between them. CDR3 length equals 14 residues. CDR3 sequence: CASSLIGDNYGYTF. CDR3 nucleotides: TGTGCCAGCAGCTTAATAGGAGATAACTATGGCTACACCTTC.

The rearrangement uses TRBV10-2 and TRBJ2-1; 9 nucleotides agree with TRBD2. V lost 9 bases to trimming and J lost 8 bases; unmatched junction nucleotides: 11. Germline lookup yields CDR1 WSHSY and CDR2 SAAADI. There are 14 residues in the CDR3. In DNA form, the CDR3 reads TGCGCCAGTGAACCGGGGACTAGCTCGCATGAGCAGTTCTTC. This encodes CASEPGTSSHEQFF.

This chain uses TRBV6-2 or TRBV6-3 with TRBJ2-3, with 8 positions matching TRBD2. CDR3 length: 17 amino acids. CDR1 and CDR2 from the germline V gene are MNHEY and SVGEGT. Trimming removed 3 bases from V and 3 bases from J; junction bases left unmatched: 11. The DNA for the CDR3 is TGTGCCAGCAGTTATCGGGTTCGGAGCGGGAGTACAGATACGCAGTATTTT. This gives the protein CASSYRVRSGSTDTQYF.

CDR3 in amino acids: CATSDPGALSYNEQFF. The CDR3 DNA reads TGTGCCACCAGTGATCCCGGGGCCCTAAGCTACAATGAGCAGTTCTTC. The chain links TRBV24-1 to TRBJ2-1; perhaps D is TRBD1 or TRBD2 (5 bases each). There are 16 residues in the CDR3. Germline V gives CDR1 KGHDR, CDR2 SFDVKD. V lost 3 bases and J 3 bases, leaving 14 bases between the germline ends.

This chain connects TRBV5-1 to TRBJ2-1; D gene unclear. Trimming left V 4 bases short and J 0 bases short, with 14 bases between. The CDR3 is 16 residues long. The germline V gene encodes CDR1 SGHRS and CDR2 YFSETQ. This CDR3 is CASSGMSVHSYNEQFF. The CDR3 bases are TGCGCCAGCAGCGGCATGTCGGTACACTCCTACAATGAGCAGTTCTTC.